This entry concerns a single T cell receptor beta chain. These data come from a study of shared clonotypes between healthy human individuals. Profiling relied on immunoSEQ multiplex PCR, and the TCRdb table lists in-frame clones only, not all of them. Among about 1.9 million clones listed, around 93% were seen once. Positively selected for CCR7, the CD45RO-negative cells used as naive CD8 cells excluded terminally differentiated effector memory CD45RA+ cells. Germline CDR1 reads SGHVS; CDR2 reads FNYEAQ. The CDR3 sequence is 16 residues long. V lost 2 bases to trimming and J lost 8 bases; unmatched junction nucleotides: 7.

The sample consisted of naive CD8+ T cells from PBMCs. The rearrangement uses TRBV7-6 and TRBJ2-1; 12 bases fit TRBD2. The clonotype comes from a man between 18 and 35 years old in good health. Some clones in this sample may be carry-over from other donors' samples. CDR3 sequence: CASSLLTSGSSYEQFF. The CDR3 bases are TGTGCCAGCAGCTTATTGACTAGCGGGAGTAGCTATGAGCAGTTCTTC.